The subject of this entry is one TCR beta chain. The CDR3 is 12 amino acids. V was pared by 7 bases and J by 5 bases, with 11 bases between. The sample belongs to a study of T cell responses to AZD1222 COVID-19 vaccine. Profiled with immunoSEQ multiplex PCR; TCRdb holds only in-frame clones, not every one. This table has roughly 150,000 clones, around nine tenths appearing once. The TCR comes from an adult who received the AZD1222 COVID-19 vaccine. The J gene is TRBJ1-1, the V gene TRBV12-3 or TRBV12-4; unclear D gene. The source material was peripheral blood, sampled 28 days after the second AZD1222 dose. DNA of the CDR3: TGTGCCAGCACGGAGACCGGTACTGAAGCTTTCTTT. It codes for CASTETGTEAFF.